These 21 T cell receptor beta chains were sequenced from one sample in a study of Graves' ophthalmopathy and Graves' hyperthyroidism. RNA served as the template for amplifying TCR beta CDR3 regions. HTBI primers served in a first-round RT-PCR, which a second-round multiplex PCR followed. TCRdb re-analysed the multiplex PCR reads in MiXCR, keeping a single row per CDR3 protein. The profile shows approximately 500,000 distinct CDR3 sequences, roughly 14% of them singletons. Sequenced sample: blood. The receptors stem from a woman in her 30s with Graves' ophthalmopathy.

This clonotype has more than one count but fewer than ten. The chain links TRBV30 to TRBJ2-3; D gene unclear. CDR1 and CDR2 from the germline V gene are GTSNPN and SVGIG (reference sequence). Trimming shortened V by 4 bases and J by 3 bases, and 14 bases separated the two germline ends. The CDR3 sequence is 14 residues long. The CDR3 is CAWKTIARTDTQYF. CDR3 bases: TGTGCCTGGAAAACCATTGCGAGGACAGATACGCAGTATTTT.

This clonotype has ten or more counts. This rearrangement joins TRBV30 to TRBJ2-2; tentative D call: TRBD1 (6 bases). This CDR3 region has 15 residues. Trimming took 3 bases from V and 3 from J, leaving 14 bases between them. Germline V gene data show CDR1 as GTSNPN and CDR2 as SVGIG (reference sequence). CDR3 protein: CAWSLLSGDTGELFF. The CDR3 DNA sequence: TGTGCCTGGAGCTTATTATCAGGGGACACCGGGGAGCTGTTTTTT.

The sample holds many counts of this clonotype. This chain connects TRBV28 to TRBJ1-5; D not resolved. The V gene's germline CDR1 is MDHEN and CDR2 SYDVKM. Between the trimmed V and J ends, which lost 1 base and 6 bases, there was a span of 10 bases. The CDR3 is made up of 14 amino acids. CDR3 in amino acids: CASSLLLVGQPQHF. In DNA form, the CDR3 reads TGTGCCAGCAGTTTATTGCTAGTAGGTCAGCCCCAGCATTTT.

This clonotype was detected many times. The J gene is TRBJ2-2, the V gene TRBV7-8, with D possibly matching TRBD2 (7 bases). The CDR3 has 16 amino acids. CDR1 and CDR2 from the germline V gene are SGHVS and FQNEAQ. Trimming stripped 5 bases from V and 2 bases from J, with 15 bases between. In nucleotides, the CDR3 is TGTGCCAGCAGCCCGACCGGGGGGCTAAACACCGGGGAGCTGTTTTTT. This sequence encodes CASSPTGGLNTGELFF.

There are many counts of this clonotype. V usage is TRBV4-1 and J usage is TRBJ1-1; no clear D. V was trimmed by 0 bases and J by 1 base, leaving 9 bases between them. CDR1 is MGHRA and CDR2 is YSYEKL in the germline V gene. CDR3 length: 15 residues. The CDR3 bases are TGCGCCAGCAGCCAAGACAGTCGCGGGAACACTGAAGCTTTCTTT. Amino acids: CASSQDSRGNTEAFF.

This clonotype was seen once. CDR3 sequence reads: CASSPRTGGKRGEAFF. The CDR3 DNA is TGTGCCAGCAGTCCTCGGACAGGGGGTAAAAGAGGTGAAGCTTTCTTT. The gene calls are TRBV12-3 or TRBV12-4 and TRBJ1-1, with 10 bases that match TRBD1. V shed 5 bases, J shed 7 bases, and the junction held 13 bases outside the gene matches. The CDR3 has 16 amino acids.

The rearrangement uses TRBV5-1 and TRBJ2-2, with D possibly matching TRBD1 (5 bases). The germline CDR1 and CDR2 sequences are SGHRS and YFSETQ. This CDR3 has 15 amino acids. V was clipped by 0 bases and J by 1 base, with 7 bases between them. The CDR3, as DNA: TGCGCCAGCAGCTTGGGGACAATGAACACCGGGGAGCTGTTTTTT. The encoded protein is CASSLGTMNTGELFF.

This clonotype occurred a few times. The gene calls are TRBV30 and TRBJ2-6; 7 bases align to TRBD1. Germline V gene lookup returns CDR1 GTSNPN and CDR2 SVGIG (reference sequence). The CDR3 runs 14 residues. With V trimmed by 5 bases and J by 3 bases, 4 bases remained unmatched. CDR3 in amino acids: CAWATGDGANVLTF. The CDR3 DNA is TGTGCCTGGGCTACAGGGGATGGGGCCAACGTCCTGACTTTC.

This clonotype showed up many times. The gene calls are TRBV27 and TRBJ2-7; 11 nucleotides align to TRBD2. Trimming cost V 0 bases and J 6 bases; bases outside gene matches: 4. This CDR3 spans 15 amino acids. The V gene's germline CDR1 is MNHEY and CDR2 SMNVEV (reference sequence). CDR3 sequence reads: CASSLSASGRTEQYF. The CDR3, as DNA: TGTGCCAGCAGTTTATCGGCTAGCGGGAGGACCGAGCAGTACTTC.

This clonotype was counted only a few times. The rearrangement joins TRBV29-1 to TRBJ2-5, with a tentative D call TRBD1 (6 bases). Germline CDR1 and CDR2: SQVTM and ANQGSEA. V was cut by 6 bases and J by 4 bases, with 12 bases left in between. The CDR3 runs 12 residues. The CDR3 coding sequence is TGCAGCGTCCCCCAGGGGAGAGAGACCCAGTACTTC. Amino acid sequence: CSVPQGRETQYF. Full variable domain (remainder filled in from reference TRBV29-1 and TRBJ2-5): SAVISQKPSRDICQRGTSLTIQCQVDSQVTMMFWYRQQPGQSLTLIATANQGSEATYESGFVIDKFPISRPNLTFSTLTVSNMSPEDSSIYLCSVPQGRETQYFGPGTRLLVL.

This clonotype appeared many times. V is TRBV19 and J is TRBJ1-1; maybe TRBD1 (6 bases). The CDR3 covers 13 residues. The V gene lost 9 bases and the J gene lost 5 bases, with 16 bases spanning the gap. Germline V gene sequence: CDR1 LNHDA, CDR2 SQIVND (reference sequence). As DNA, the CDR3 is TGTGCCAGCAGCCCCAGGGGAGGGACTGAAGCTTTCTTT. Encoded protein: CASSPRGGTEAFF.

This clonotype has at least ten counts. The chain joins TRBV6-1 to TRBJ1-1; the D is unclear. Trimming left V 4 bases short and J 0 bases short, with 9 bases between. The germline V gene has CDR1 MNHNS and CDR2 SASEGT. CDR3 length equals 14 residues. The CDR3 protein is CASSATKLNTEAFF. CDR3 in DNA: TGTGCCAGCAGTGCGACAAAGCTGAACACTGAAGCTTTCTTT.

At least ten counts were recorded for this clonotype. This chain connects TRBV7-6 to TRBJ2-7; TRBD2 agrees at 7 bases. CDR1 SGHVS and CDR2 FNYEAQ come from the germline V gene. The V gene end was trimmed by 3 bases and the J gene end by 4 bases; junction bases not matched to a gene: 6. The CDR3 sequence is 14 residues long. CDR3 bases: TGTGCCAGCAGCTTGGGAGGGGAAATTTACGAGCAGTACTTC. Encoded protein: CASSLGGEIYEQYF.

The table lists this clonotype with many counts. The rearrangement joins TRBV2 to TRBJ1-4; maybe TRBD1 (6 bases). V was shortened by 7 bases and J by 7 bases, with 19 bases between the two germline ends. Germline V gene sequence: CDR1 SNHLY, CDR2 FYNNEI. The CDR3 consists of 15 residues. CDR3 sequence reads: CASTWGARLVEKLFF. CDR3 nucleotide sequence: TGTGCCAGCACGTGGGGGGCGCGATTGGTTGAAAAACTGTTTTTT.

The sample holds many counts of this clonotype. The V gene is TRBV6-1, the J gene TRBJ1-1; D remains ambiguous. Trimming left V 8 bases short and J 6 bases short, with 13 bases between. The CDR3 covers 12 residues. Germline V CDR1 and CDR2: MNHNS, SASEGT. The CDR3 nucleotides read TGTGCCAGCCGGGTGCCAAGAGCTGAAGCTTTCTTT. It specifies CASRVPRAEAFF.

This clonotype was picked up many times. The CDR3 region has the DNA TGTGCCAGCAGGCCTCGGGGGACAGTGAAGACCCAGTACTTC. Amino acid sequence: CASRPRGTVKTQYF. The chain carries TRBV12-3 or TRBV12-4 and TRBJ2-5, with D possibly being TRBD1 (7 bases). The CDR3 extends over 14 amino acids. The V and J ends lost 6 bases and 6 bases respectively, with 17 bases between them.

This clonotype was seen repeatedly, ten times or more. The rearrangement joins TRBV11-2 to TRBJ2-7, with 9 nucleotides matching TRBD2. The CDR3 is made up of 16 amino acids. Germline lookup yields CDR1 SGHAT and CDR2 FQNNGV. The V gene end was trimmed by 5 bases and the J gene end by 4 bases; junction bases not matched to a gene: 12. DNA for the CDR3: TGTGCCAGCAGCCGGGATTGGCGGGAGGGCCGATACGAGCAGTACTTC. Protein: CASSRDWREGRYEQYF.

In this sample, this clonotype turned up many times. V usage is TRBV9 and J usage is TRBJ2-2; TRBD1 matches at 8 bases. After removal of 4 bases from V and 4 bases from J, the junction contained 18 bases not matched to a gene. CDR1 SGDLS and CDR2 YYNGEE come from the germline V gene. The CDR3 runs to 19 residues. In DNA, the CDR3 is TGTGCCAGCAGCTCCACGGGTACGTCGACAGGGGACGTCACCGGGGAGCTGTTTTTT. Translated: CASSSTGTSTGDVTGELFF.

In its sample, this clonotype was seen many times. The CDR3 protein is CATSSDKGGVQPQHF. CDR3 in DNA: TGTGCCACCAGCAGCGACAAGGGGGGTGTGCAGCCCCAGCATTTT. The chain couples TRBV15 to TRBJ1-5; D might be TRBD1 (6 bases). There are 15 residues in the CDR3. CDR1 and CDR2 from the germline V gene are LNHNV and YYDKDF (reference sequence). Trimming took 3 bases from V and 7 from J, leaving 16 bases between them.

This clonotype was observed at least ten times. Relative to the germline gene, one junction end is altered; a read error may explain this. The rearrangement links TRBV7-8 to TRBJ1-1; TRBD1 matches at 10 bases. This CDR3 has 18 amino acids. Germline V gene sequence: CDR1 SGHVS, CDR2 FQNEAQ. This chain's CDR3 is CASSLASRDRGRDTEAFF. Written as DNA, the CDR3 is TGTGCCAGCAGCCTAGCTTCCCGGGACAGGGGACGAGACACTGAAGCTTTCTTT.

This clonotype was counted between two and nine times. The chain employs TRBV20-1 and TRBJ2-7; D remains unclear. Per the germline V gene, CDR1 is DFQATT and CDR2 is SNEGSKA (reference sequence). The CDR3 is 12 amino acids. Trimming removed 0 bases from V and 7 bases from J, with 10 bases in between. The CDR3 protein is CSARDYVREQYF. The CDR3 coding sequence is TGCAGTGCTAGAGATTATGTGCGGGAGCAGTACTTC.